These T cell receptor beta chains were read from a single sample in a study of T-cell memory formation after mild COVID-19. TCRdb recomputed calls from the 5' RACE reads with MiXCR, one row per CDR3 protein. The repertoire has fewer than 450,000 distinct CDR3 sequences, 24% of them found once; the top ten carry around 8.1%. The sequenced sample was PBMCs or a T cell subset sorted from them (not recorded which). The origin of the receptors is an adult woman who had mild COVID-19 (a few samples of this study predate the infection). Cell type and time point are not known. Each CDR3 is given with its conserved first and last residue. D genes are given only for firm matches. For some rows the clone size is stated as once, few or many, or as a class when expanded; others skip it.

v_gene	d_gene	abundance	j_gene	CDR3nt	CDR3aa
TRBV21-1	.	.	TRBJ1-2	TGTGCCAGCAGCAAAGGCACTAGGGGCGGCCTCTATGGCTACACCTTC	CASSKGTRGGLYGYTF
TRBV27	.	.	TRBJ1-5	TGTGCCAGCAGTTTACACAGGGCAGGTTATCAGCCCCAGCATTTT	CASSLHRAGYQPQHF
TRBV7-8	.	.	TRBJ2-3	TGTGCCAGCATCGGTAAAAGGGCGGTTCTGGGCACAGATACGCAGTATTTT	CASIGKRAVLGTDTQYF
TRBV4-3	.	.	TRBJ2-7	TGCGCCAGCAGCCAATATCAGGACGTCCACGAGCAGTACTTC	CASSQYQDVHEQYF
TRBV12-3/TRBV12-4	TRBD1	few	TRBJ2-3	TGTGCCAGCAGTGACAGGGGGCTCACAGATACGCAGTATTTT	CASSDRGLTDTQYF
TRBV11-1	.	.	TRBJ1-2	TGTGCCAGCAGCTCACCAGAGGGGCGGTATGATGGCTACACCTTC	CASSSPEGRYDGYTF
TRBV24-1	.	.	TRBJ2-7	TGTGCCACCGCGGGGGACAAGTCCCCCTACGAGCAGTACTTC	CATAGDKSPYEQYF
TRBV4-2	.	few	TRBJ2-5	TGTGCCAGCAGCCAAGGGGCCCATGGGGAAGAGACCCAGTACTTC	CASSQGAHGEETQYF
TRBV20-1	TRBD1	.	TRBJ1-2	TGCAGTGCTAGACAGGGGGCGAGTGGCTACACCTTC	CSARQGASGYTF
TRBV6-6	TRBD2	few	TRBJ2-3	TGTGCCAGCAGTCTTTCGGGACTAGCGGGACCCTCGGATACGCAGTATTTT	CASSLSGLAGPSDTQYF
TRBV7-9	.	.	TRBJ1-1	TGTGCCAGCAGCTTTCTGCTCGGTCCTGACACTGAAGCTTTCTTT	CASSFLLGPDTEAFF
TRBV25-1	.	.	TRBJ2-7	TGTGCCAGCAGTATCGTGGGCGGTGGCGAGCAGTACTTC	CASSIVGGGEQYF
TRBV24-1	.	.	TRBJ1-2	TGTGCCACCAGTGATCCGACAGGAGGCTATGGCTACACCTTC	CATSDPTGGYGYTF
TRBV6-2/TRBV6-3	.	.	TRBJ1-2	TGTGCCAGCAGTCGCAGGGGTCGCGCCTATGGCTACACCTTC	CASSRRGRAYGYTF
TRBV19	.	few	TRBJ1-1	TGTGCCAGTACCCAGGGCCTGGGGAGGGCTGAAGCTTTCTTT	CASTQGLGRAEAFF
TRBV7-9	.	.	TRBJ2-2	TGTGCCAGCAGCCAATACAACACCGGGGAGCTGTTTTTT	CASSQYNTGELFF
TRBV9	TRBD2	few	TRBJ2-3	TGTGCCAGCAGCGCGGGACTAGCGGGGGTCACAGATACGCAGTATTTT	CASSAGLAGVTDTQYF
TRBV5-4	.	.	TRBJ2-7	TGTGCCAGCAGCTGGGGATCGATGGGGGACTCCTACGAGCAGTACTTC	CASSWGSMGDSYEQYF
TRBV6-1	TRBD2	.	TRBJ2-2	TGTGCCAGCAGTGAAGGGCCGGGACTAGCGGGAGGGCCGGTCGGGGAGCTGTTTTTT	CASSEGPGLAGGPVGELFF
TRBV20-1	.	few	TRBJ2-4	TGCAGTGCTCGGAGAACAGGGCCTCCCGCCAAAAACATTCAGTACTTC	CSARRTGPPAKNIQYF
TRBV21-1	.	.	TRBJ1-1	TGTGCCAGCAGCAAAGGCGCGGGACGGCTGGATCCCATGAACACTGAAGCTTTCTTT	CASSKGAGRLDPMNTEAFF
TRBV7-9	.	.	TRBJ2-7	TGTGCCAGCAGCTTTAGTAACAGCGACGAGCAGTACTTC	CASSFSNSDEQYF
TRBV10-2	.	few	TRBJ1-3	TGCGCCAGCAGTGAAGGGGGTGGAAACACCATATATTTT	CASSEGGGNTIYF
TRBV12-3/TRBV12-4	.	.	TRBJ1-1	TGTGCCAGCAGTCCATCTCTCGAGACTGAAGCTTTCTTT	CASSPSLETEAFF
TRBV9	.	few	TRBJ2-1	TGTGCCAGCAGCGTAGCGGGTGAAACCTACAATGAGCAGTTCTTC	CASSVAGETYNEQFF
TRBV5-1	TRBD1	.	TRBJ1-2	TGCGCCAGCAGCTTGACTCAGGGGGCTAACTATGGCTACACCTTC	CASSLTQGANYGYTF
TRBV24-1	.	few	TRBJ2-3	TGTGCCACCAGTGGGAGAATGGGCGATACGCAGTATTTT	CATSGRMGDTQYF
TRBV6-5	TRBD1	.	TRBJ2-7	TGTGCCAGCAGTTACGACGCCCCCCAGGGGGTTCCCTACGAGCAGTACTTC	CASSYDAPQGVPYEQYF
TRBV5-8	TRBD2	.	TRBJ2-2	TGTGCCAGCAGCTTGGAGTTTTATTCTAGCGGGGGGGCCAGCACCGGGGAGCTGTTTTTT	CASSLEFYSSGGASTGELFF
TRBV4-1	TRBD1	few	TRBJ2-2	TGCGCCAGCAGCCAAGATACGGCCGGGACAGGGGTCACCGGGGAGCTGTTTTTT	CASSQDTAGTGVTGELFF
TRBV24-1	.	.	TRBJ1-1	TGTGCCACCAGTGATCCGAATGGAGGGAACACTGAAGCTTTCTTT	CATSDPNGGNTEAFF
TRBV7-9	TRBD2	many	TRBJ2-1	TGTGCCAGCAGCCCTATGGGGGGGGAGCAGTTCTTC	CASSPMGGEQFF
TRBV12-3/TRBV12-4	.	few	TRBJ1-3	TGTGCCAGCAGTACACGGGCCGGCTCTGGAAACACCATATATTTT	CASSTRAGSGNTIYF
TRBV6-5	TRBD1	few	TRBJ1-1	TGTGCCAGCAGCCCGATGGGACAGTCGGGCACTGAAGCTTTCTTT	CASSPMGQSGTEAFF
TRBV27	.	few	TRBJ2-5	TGTGCCAGCAGTTTATCGTCCGGGGTGGAGACCCAGTACTTC	CASSLSSGVETQYF
TRBV7-9	.	few	TRBJ1-1	TGTGCCAGCAGCTTGGGGCACAGGGAAGCTTTCTTT	CASSLGHREAFF
TRBV4-3	TRBD2	few	TRBJ2-5	TGCGCCAGCAGCCAAGAAACCTACGCTAGCGGGAGTCGAGAGACCCAGTACTTC	CASSQETYASGSRETQYF
TRBV12-5	.	.	TRBJ2-7	TGTGCTAGTGGTACCTCGGGACTGGGGACCTACGAGCAGTACTTC	CASGTSGLGTYEQYF
TRBV6-5	.	.	TRBJ1-1	TGTGCCAGCAGTAGGGGACTGGGGCGAGTCACTGAAGCTTTCTTT	CASSRGLGRVTEAFF
TRBV12-3/TRBV12-4	.	.	TRBJ1-5	TGTGCCAGCAGTTTAGGCCCCCAGCCCCAGCATTTT	CASSLGPQPQHF
TRBV19	.	.	TRBJ2-2	TGTGCCAGTAGTATAGAGGGCACCGGGGAGCTGTTTTTT	CASSIEGTGELFF
TRBV24-1	.	few	TRBJ2-5	TGTGCCACCAGTGAGGGACTCCCAGGGATTGAGACCCAGTACTTC	CATSEGLPGIETQYF
TRBV18	.	few	TRBJ1-1	TGTGCCAGCTCACCAATTCTTGGGGGGGACACTGAAGCTTTCTTT	CASSPILGGDTEAFF
TRBV9	TRBD2	.	TRBJ2-7	TGTGCCAGCAGCACTAGCGGGGGCCACTACGAGCAGTACTTC	CASSTSGGHYEQYF
TRBV10-3	TRBD1	few	TRBJ1-4	TGTGCCATAAGACAGGGTCAAACTAATGAAAAACTGTTTTTT	CAIRQGQTNEKLFF
TRBV7-3	.	few	TRBJ2-3	TGTGCCAGCAGCTTAATGCTAAGCACAGATACGCAGTATTTT	CASSLMLSTDTQYF
TRBV28	TRBD2	few	TRBJ2-3	TGTGCCAGCAGTACCCTTAATAGCGGGAGGGCCAGAGATACGCAGTATTTT	CASSTLNSGRARDTQYF
TRBV20-1	.	.	TRBJ1-5	TGCAGTGCTAGAGATTTGGGAAATCAGCCCCAGCATTTT	CSARDLGNQPQHF
TRBV19	TRBD1	.	TRBJ2-7	TGTGCCAGTAGTATAGGCCCGAGAGCCGGACAGGCGTACTCCTACGAGCAGTACTTC	CASSIGPRAGQAYSYEQYF
TRBV5-1	TRBD2	.	TRBJ2-2	TGCGCCAGCAGCCCGCGTGGTAGCGGGGGGACCGGGGAGCTGTTTTTT	CASSPRGSGGTGELFF
TRBV7-3	.	few	TRBJ2-6	TGTGCCAGCAGCCCGAGTCTCGGCTCTGGGGCCAACGTCCTGACTTTC	CASSPSLGSGANVLTF
TRBV18	.	.	TRBJ2-5	TGTGCCAGCTCACCACGACAGGAAGAGACCCAGTACTTC	CASSPRQEETQYF
TRBV9	TRBD1	few	TRBJ2-3	TGTGCCAGCAGCGTAGCCAACAGGGGGGTCGATACGCAGTATTTT	CASSVANRGVDTQYF
TRBV4-1	.	.	TRBJ2-7	TGCGCCAGCAGCCAGGGGCCTGGGAGTTCGACCTACGAGCAGTACTTC	CASSQGPGSSTYEQYF
TRBV20-1	.	.	TRBJ2-3	TGCAGTGCTAGTTTTGCAGATACGCAGTATTTT	CSASFADTQYF
TRBV15	.	.	TRBJ1-1	TGTGCCACCAGCTTCAGCTACACTGAAGCTTTCTTT	CATSFSYTEAFF
TRBV12-5	.	.	TRBJ1-1	TGTGCTAGTGGACCCAGGGCCGGTATGACTGAAGCTTTCTTT	CASGPRAGMTEAFF
TRBV24-1	TRBD2	few	TRBJ2-3	TGTGCCAGCGGCTCCTCCGCCGGGGGGGGCGGGCTCACAGATACGCAGTATTTT	CASGSSAGGGGLTDTQYF
TRBV3-1	.	few	TRBJ2-1	TGTGCCAGCCTACAGGCCCAGCGTTCTGAGCAGTTCTTC	CASLQAQRSEQFF